A single sample gave rise to the 12 T cell receptor beta chains below, sequenced in a study of PD-L1 blockade in urothelial cancer. Only in-frame clones appear in the TCRdb table, and some are missing; sequencing was by immunoSEQ multiplex PCR. The sample consists of under 70,000 clones, approximately 75% of them appearing once. As to time point: pretreatment peripheral blood. Material: PBMCs, obtained around atezolizumab (anti-PD-L1) treatment. Every receptor here comes from a man in his 70s with urothelial cancer.

The CDR3 reads CASSLGRRQYEQYF. The CDR3 DNA is TGTGCCAGCAGCTTGGGGAGGCGGCAGTACGAGCAGTACTTC. This chain links TRBV13 with TRBJ2-7, with D perhaps matching TRBD2 (6 bases). The CDR3 has 14 residues. CDR1 is PRHDT, CDR2 FYEKMQ, per germline (reference sequence). Trimming took off 3 bases at V and 4 bases at J, with 13 bases between the two ends.

This clone was counted ten times or more. The V and J genes are TRBV7-8 and TRBJ1-5; no reliable D call. The CDR3 consists of 13 residues. The V gene lost 5 bases and the J gene lost 4 bases, with 9 bases spanning the gap. CDR1 is SGHVS, CDR2 FQNEAQ, per germline. The CDR3 loop reads CASSPQANQPQHF. CDR3 DNA sequence: TGTGCCAGCAGCCCGCAGGCAAATCAGCCCCAGCATTTT.

This rearrangement joins TRBV7-8 to TRBJ2-7; D uncertain. The CDR3 has 12 amino acids. CDR1 is SGHVS, CDR2 FQNEAQ, per germline. Trimming stripped 5 bases from V and 5 bases from J, with 10 bases between. The CDR3 sequence is CASSQRPDEQYF. For the CDR3, the DNA is TGTGCCAGCAGCCAGCGACCCGACGAGCAGTACTTC. Full variable domain (missing parts from reference TRBV7-8 and TRBJ2-7): GAGVSQSPRYKVAKRGQDVALRCDPISGHVSLFWYQQALGQGPEFLTYFQNEAQLDKSGLPSDRFFAERPEGSVSTLKIQRTQQEDSAVYLCASSQRPDEQYFGPGTRLTVT.

This clone came up once. The chain has TRBV7-3 and TRBJ2-1, with TRBD1 matching over 8 bases. Germline V gene lookup returns CDR1 SGHTA and CDR2 FQGTGA. The CDR3 runs to 15 residues. Trimming at V came to 2 bases and at J to 6 bases, leaving 6 bases not matched to a gene. CDR3 residues: CASSLGQGIVNEQFF. In DNA form, the CDR3 reads TGTGCCAGCAGCTTAGGACAGGGAATCGTCAATGAGCAGTTCTTC.

This clone was seen only a few times. The rearrangement uses TRBV5-1 and TRBJ1-1; no clear D. The CDR3 has 13 residues. Germline CDR1 reads SGHRS; CDR2 reads YFSETQ. Trimming shortened V by 2 bases and J by 5 bases, and 10 bases separated the two germline ends. Here the CDR3 DNA reads TGCGCCAGCAGCTTTGCGCCGGGAACTGAAGCTTTCTTT. Translation gives CASSFAPGTEAFF.

The rearrangement links TRBV6-1 to TRBJ1-1; D gene unclear. Looked up from germline, CDR1 is MNHNS and CDR2 is SASEGT. The CDR3 has 11 amino acids. V was trimmed by 7 bases and J by 10 bases, leaving 13 bases between them. The CDR3 sequence is CASITPPGAFF. The CDR3 region has the DNA TGTGCCAGCATAACCCCCCCAGGAGCTTTCTTT.

A single count supports this clone. An end of the junction does not agree with germline; a read error may underlie this. The chain combines TRBV14 with TRBJ2-7; 7 bases map to TRBD1. The CDR3 length is 12 residues. Germline lookup yields CDR1 SGHDN and CDR2 FVKESK. CDR3 nucleotide sequence: TGTGCCAGCAGCCAAGAGGCGGACAGGCCCGAGTTC. It encodes CASSQEADRPEF.

The chain carries TRBV19 and TRBJ1-4; 9 bases line up with TRBD1. V gave up 6 bases and J gave up 2 bases; unmatched junction bases: 4. The CDR3 spans 15 residues. CDR1 is LNHDA, CDR2 SQIVND, per germline (reference sequence). The CDR3 spells CASSRGTGTNEKLFF. CDR3 bases: TGTGCCAGTAGCCGGGGGACAGGGACTAATGAAAAACTGTTTTTT.

V is TRBV5-1 and J is TRBJ2-3; perhaps TRBD2 as D (5 bases). Germline V gene lookup returns CDR1 SGHRS and CDR2 YFSETQ. The CDR3 sequence is 15 residues long. V dropped 1 base and J dropped 4 bases, with 13 bases sitting between them. The CDR3 loop reads CASSLRELNADTQYF. The CDR3 DNA follows: TGCGCCAGCAGCTTGAGGGAGTTGAACGCAGATACGCAGTATTTT.

The V call is TRBV28, the J call TRBJ2-7; 7 bases align to TRBD1. Germline-derived CDR1 and CDR2 are MDHEN and SYDVKM. The CDR3 covers 18 residues. Unmatched junction bases numbered 18, after V lost 6 bases and J lost 1 base. The CDR3 loop reads CASRGHGRDRRNSYEQYF. CDR3 DNA sequence: TGTGCCAGCAGGGGTCATGGTCGGGACAGACGAAATTCCTACGAGCAGTACTTC. The entire variable domain, with the rest obtained from reference TRBV28 and TRBJ2-7, is as follows: DVKVTQSSRYLVKRTGEKVFLECVQDMDHENMFWYRQDPGLGLRLIYFSYDVKMKEKGDIPEGYSVSREKKERFSLILESASTNQTSMYLCASRGHGRDRRNSYEQYFGPGTRLTVT.

The CDR3 spells CASSLPGTGNTIYF. CDR3 DNA: TGTGCCAGCAGCCTCCCAGGGACTGGAAACACCATATATTTT. The chain combines TRBV5-5 with TRBJ1-3; a weak D match, TRBD1 (5 bases). In germline, CDR1 is SGHKS, CDR2 YYEKEE (reference sequence). This CDR3 region has 14 residues. The V and J ends lost 4 bases and 2 bases respectively, with 10 bases between them.

This sequence joins TRBV19 and TRBJ2-3; TRBD2 matches at 7 bases. Trimming at V came to 8 bases and at J to 0 bases, leaving 14 bases not matched to a gene. Per the germline V gene, CDR1 is LNHDA and CDR2 is SQIVND (reference sequence). The CDR3 contains 17 residues. CDR3 residues: CASDYPGLADSTDTQYF. In DNA form, the CDR3 reads TGTGCCAGTGATTACCCCGGGCTAGCGGATAGCACAGATACGCAGTATTTT.